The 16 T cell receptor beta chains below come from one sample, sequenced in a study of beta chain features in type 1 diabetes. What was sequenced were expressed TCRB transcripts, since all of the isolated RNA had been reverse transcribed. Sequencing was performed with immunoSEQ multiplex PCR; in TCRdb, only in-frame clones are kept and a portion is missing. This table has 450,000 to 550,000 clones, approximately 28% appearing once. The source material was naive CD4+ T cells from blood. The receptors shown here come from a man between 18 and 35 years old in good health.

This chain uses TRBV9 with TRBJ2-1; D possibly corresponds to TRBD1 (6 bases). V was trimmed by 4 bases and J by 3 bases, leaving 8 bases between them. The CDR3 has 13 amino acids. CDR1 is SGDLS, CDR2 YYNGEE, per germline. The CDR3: CASSMTGYNEQFF. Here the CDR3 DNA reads TGTGCCAGCAGCATGACAGGCTACAATGAGCAGTTCTTC.

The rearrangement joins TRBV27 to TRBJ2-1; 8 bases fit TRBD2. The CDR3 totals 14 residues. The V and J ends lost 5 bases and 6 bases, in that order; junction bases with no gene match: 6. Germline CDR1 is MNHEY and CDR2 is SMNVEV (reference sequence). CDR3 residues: CASSPVRGGNEQFF. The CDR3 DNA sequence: TGTGCCAGCAGTCCGGTTCGGGGGGGCAATGAGCAGTTCTTC.

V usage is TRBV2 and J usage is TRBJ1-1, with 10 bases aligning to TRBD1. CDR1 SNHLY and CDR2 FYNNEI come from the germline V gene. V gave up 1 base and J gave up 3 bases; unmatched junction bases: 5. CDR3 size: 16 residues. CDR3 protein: CASSEGDRGRYTEAFF. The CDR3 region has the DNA TGTGCCAGCAGTGAAGGGGACAGGGGTAGGTACACTGAAGCTTTCTTT.

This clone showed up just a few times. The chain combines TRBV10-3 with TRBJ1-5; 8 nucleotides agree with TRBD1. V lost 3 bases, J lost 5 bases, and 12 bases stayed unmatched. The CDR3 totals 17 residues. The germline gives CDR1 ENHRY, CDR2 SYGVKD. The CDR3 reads CAISDGAGGFPDQPQHF. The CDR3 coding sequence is TGTGCCATCAGTGATGGGGCAGGGGGCTTCCCCGATCAGCCCCAGCATTTT.

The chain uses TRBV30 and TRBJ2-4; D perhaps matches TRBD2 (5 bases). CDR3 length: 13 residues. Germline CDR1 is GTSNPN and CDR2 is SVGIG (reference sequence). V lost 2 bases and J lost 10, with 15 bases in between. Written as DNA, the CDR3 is TGTGCCTGGAGTTCCATGGTCCCGGGGATTCAGTACTTC. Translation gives CAWSSMVPGIQYF.

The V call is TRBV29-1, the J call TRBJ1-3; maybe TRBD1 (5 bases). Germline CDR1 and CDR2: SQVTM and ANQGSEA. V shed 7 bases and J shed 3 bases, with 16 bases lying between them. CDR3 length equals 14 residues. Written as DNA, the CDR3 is TGCAGCGCAAAAAGAGGAACAGGTGGAAACACCATATATTTT. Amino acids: CSAKRGTGGNTIYF.

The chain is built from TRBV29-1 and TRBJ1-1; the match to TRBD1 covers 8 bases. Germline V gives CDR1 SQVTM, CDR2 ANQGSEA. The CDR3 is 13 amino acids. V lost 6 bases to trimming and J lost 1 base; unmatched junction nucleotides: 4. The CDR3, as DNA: TGCAGCGTGATGGGGACAGGGAACACTGAAGCTTTCTTT. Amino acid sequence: CSVMGTGNTEAFF.

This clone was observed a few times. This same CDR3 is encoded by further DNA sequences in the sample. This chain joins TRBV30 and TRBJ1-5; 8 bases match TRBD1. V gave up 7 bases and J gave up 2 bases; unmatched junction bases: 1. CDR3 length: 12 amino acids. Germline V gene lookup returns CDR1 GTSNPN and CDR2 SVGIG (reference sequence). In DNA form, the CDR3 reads TGTGCCTTGGACAGGGGCAATCAGCCCCAGCATTTT. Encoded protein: CALDRGNQPQHF.

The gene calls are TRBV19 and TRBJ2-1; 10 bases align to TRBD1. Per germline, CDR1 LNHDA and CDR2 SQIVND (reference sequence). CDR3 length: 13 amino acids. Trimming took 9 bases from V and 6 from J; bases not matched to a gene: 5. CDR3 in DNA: TGTGCCAGCGGACAGGGGGTTGTCAATGAGCAGTTCTTC. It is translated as CASGQGVVNEQFF.

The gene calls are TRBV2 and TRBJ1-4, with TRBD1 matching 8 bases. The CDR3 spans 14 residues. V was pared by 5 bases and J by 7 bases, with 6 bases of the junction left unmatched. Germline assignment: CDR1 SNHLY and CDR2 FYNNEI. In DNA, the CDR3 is TGTGCCAGCAGTCGACAGGGGCTGGGTGAAAAACTGTTTTTT. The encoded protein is CASSRQGLGEKLFF.

The CDR3: CACTGTGHMNTEAFF. CDR3 in DNA: TGTGCCTGCACCGGGACAGGGCACATGAACACTGAAGCTTTCTTT. V is TRBV2 and J is TRBJ1-1; 9 nucleotides agree with TRBD1. The germline V gene has CDR1 SNHLY and CDR2 FYNNEI. CDR3 length: 15 residues. With V trimmed by 11 bases and J by 0 bases, 10 bases remained unmatched.

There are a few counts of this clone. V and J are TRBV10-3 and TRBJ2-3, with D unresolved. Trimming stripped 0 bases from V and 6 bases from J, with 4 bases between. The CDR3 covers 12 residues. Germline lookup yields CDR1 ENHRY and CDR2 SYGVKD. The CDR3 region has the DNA TGTGCCATCAGTGAGTCGAAGGATACGCAGTATTTT. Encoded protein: CAISESKDTQYF.

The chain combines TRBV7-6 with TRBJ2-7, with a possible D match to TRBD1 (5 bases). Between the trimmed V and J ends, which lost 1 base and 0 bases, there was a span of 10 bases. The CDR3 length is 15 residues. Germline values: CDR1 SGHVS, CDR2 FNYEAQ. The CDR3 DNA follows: TGTGCCAGCAGCTTAGACAGGTGGGACTCCTACGAGCAGTACTTC. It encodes CASSLDRWDSYEQYF.

The CDR3 region has the DNA TGCGCCAGCAGCCCCTACCCTGGGGCCAACGTCCTGACTTTC. Its translation is CASSPYPGANVLTF. The chain links TRBV5-1 to TRBJ2-6; D is unresolved. Trimming shortened V by 4 bases and J by 2 bases, and 7 bases separated the two germline ends. Germline CDR1 SGHRS, CDR2 YFSETQ. The CDR3 sequence is 14 residues long.

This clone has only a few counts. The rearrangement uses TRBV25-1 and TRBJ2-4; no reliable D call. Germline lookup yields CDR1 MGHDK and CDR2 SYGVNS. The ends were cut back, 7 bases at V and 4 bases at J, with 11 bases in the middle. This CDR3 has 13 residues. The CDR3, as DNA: TGTGCCAGCACCCCCCCCAAGAAAAACATTCAGTACTTC. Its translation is CASTPPKKNIQYF.

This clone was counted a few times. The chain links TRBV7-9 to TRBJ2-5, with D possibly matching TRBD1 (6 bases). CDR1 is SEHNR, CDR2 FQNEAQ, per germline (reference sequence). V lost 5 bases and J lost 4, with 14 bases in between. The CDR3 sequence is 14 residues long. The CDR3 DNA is TGTGCCAGCAGCCACAGGGTTTCCCGAGAGACCCAGTACTTC. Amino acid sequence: CASSHRVSRETQYF.